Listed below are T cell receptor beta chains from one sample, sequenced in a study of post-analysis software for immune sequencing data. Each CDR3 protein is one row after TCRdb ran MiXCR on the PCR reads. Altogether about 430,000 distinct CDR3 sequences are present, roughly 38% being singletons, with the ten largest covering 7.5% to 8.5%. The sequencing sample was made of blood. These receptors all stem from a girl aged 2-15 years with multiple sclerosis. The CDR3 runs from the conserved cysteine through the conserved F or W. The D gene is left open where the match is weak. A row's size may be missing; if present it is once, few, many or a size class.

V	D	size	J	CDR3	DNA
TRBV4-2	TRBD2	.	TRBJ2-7	CASSQDLGSVAGVPSYEQYF	TGTGCCAGCAGCCAAGATCTCGGATCAGTAGCGGGAGTGCCCTCCTACGAGCAGTACTTC
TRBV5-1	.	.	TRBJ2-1	CASSFHPNNEQFF	TGCGCCAGCAGCTTCCACCCAAACAATGAGCAGTTCTTC
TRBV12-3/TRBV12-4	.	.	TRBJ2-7	CASSLTVRFEQYF	TGTGCCAGCAGTTTAACAGTTCGTTTCGAGCAGTACTTC
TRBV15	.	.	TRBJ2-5	CATSTQAPETQYF	TGTGCCACCAGCACCCAAGCCCCGGAGACCCAGTACTTC
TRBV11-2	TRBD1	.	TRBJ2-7	CASSSTGIGYEQYF	TGTGCCAGCAGCTCGACAGGGATCGGCTACGAGCAGTACTTC
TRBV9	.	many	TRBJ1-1	CASSVGASHMNTEAFF	TGTGCCAGCAGCGTAGGCGCCTCGCATATGAACACTGAAGCTTTCTTT
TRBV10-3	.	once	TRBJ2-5	CAIRGLGIGSEETQYF	TGTGCCATCCGTGGTTTAGGGATTGGGTCCGAAGAGACCCAGTACTTC
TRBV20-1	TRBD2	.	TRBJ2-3	CSTLAGGTDTQYF	TGCAGCACCCTAGCGGGAGGCACAGATACGCAGTATTTT
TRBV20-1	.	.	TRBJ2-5	CSARRGQETQYF	TGCAGTGCTCGAAGGGGGCAAGAGACCCAGTACTTC
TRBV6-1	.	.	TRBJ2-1	CASSERGTSSHNEQFF	TGTGCCAGCAGTGAACGAGGGACCAGCTCCCACAATGAGCAGTTCTTC
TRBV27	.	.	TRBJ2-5	CASSSLRVGEQETQYF	TGTGCCAGCAGTTCCCTCAGAGTGGGGGAACAAGAGACCCAGTACTTC
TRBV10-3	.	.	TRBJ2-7	CAISESEGSYEQYF	TGTGCCATCAGTGAGTCGGAGGGATCCTACGAGCAGTACTTC